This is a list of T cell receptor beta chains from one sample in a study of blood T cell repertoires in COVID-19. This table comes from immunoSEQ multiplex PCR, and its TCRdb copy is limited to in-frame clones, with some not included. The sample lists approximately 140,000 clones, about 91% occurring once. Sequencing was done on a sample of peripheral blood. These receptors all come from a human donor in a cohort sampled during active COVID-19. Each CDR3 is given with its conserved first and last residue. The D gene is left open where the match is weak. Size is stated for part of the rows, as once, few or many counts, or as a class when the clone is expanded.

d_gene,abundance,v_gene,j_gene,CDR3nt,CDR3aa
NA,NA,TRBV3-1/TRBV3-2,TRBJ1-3,TGTGCCAGCAGCCGAAGTGATGGGGCCGGAAAAACTGGAAACACCATATATTTT,CASSRSDGAGKTGNTIYF
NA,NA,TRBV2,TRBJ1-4,TGTGCCAGCAGTGAACTTACAGGGCGAGATAATGAAAAACTGTTTTTT,CASSELTGRDNEKLFF
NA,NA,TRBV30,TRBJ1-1,TGTGCCTGGAGTGTTCAGGGAGGGTTCTTCCCTGAAGCTTTCTTT,CAWSVQGGFFPEAFF
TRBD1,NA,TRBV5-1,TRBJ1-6,TGCGCCAGCAGCTTGGGGACAGGGGGCTCCATTTCCTATAATTCACCCCTCCACTTT,CASSLGTGGSISYNSPLHF
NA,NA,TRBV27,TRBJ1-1,TGTGCCACCGGAAGATACCAGGGTGGCACTGAAGCTTTCTTT,CATGRYQGGTEAFF
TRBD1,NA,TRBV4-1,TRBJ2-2,TGCGCCAGCGGCTCCGGGACAGCGAACACCGGGGAGCTGTTTTTT,CASGSGTANTGELFF
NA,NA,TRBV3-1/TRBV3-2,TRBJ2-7,TGTGCCAGCAGCCGGGTTTCGGAGACGGGCGAGCAGTACTTC,CASSRVSETGEQYF
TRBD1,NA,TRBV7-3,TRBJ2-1,TGTGCCAGCAGCTCAGGGACAGGGAACTACAATGAGCAGTTCTTC,CASSSGTGNYNEQFF
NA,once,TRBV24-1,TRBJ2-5,TGTGCCACCAGTGATGGGCAGCTCCAAGAGACCCAGTACTTC,CATSDGQLQETQYF
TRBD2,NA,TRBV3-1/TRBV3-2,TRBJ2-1,TGTGCCAGCAGCCAAGTTGGGCGGGGGGACAATGAGCAGTTCTTC,CASSQVGRGDNEQFF
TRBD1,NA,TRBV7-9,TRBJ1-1,TGTGCCAGCAGCCCCGAGGGGGCCCGGTACACTGAAGCTTTCTTT,CASSPEGARYTEAFF
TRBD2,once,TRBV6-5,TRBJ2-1,TGTGCCAGCAGCCTAAGCGGGGGGGTTTACAATGAGCAGTTCTTC,CASSLSGGVYNEQFF
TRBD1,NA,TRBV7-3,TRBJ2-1,TGTGCCAGCAGCTTAAGGGGACAGGGAGCAAATGAGCAGTTCTTC,CASSLRGQGANEQFF
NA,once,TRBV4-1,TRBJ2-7,TGCGCCAGCAGCCAAGATAATTCAGGGGTGTACGAGCAGTACTTC,CASSQDNSGVYEQYF
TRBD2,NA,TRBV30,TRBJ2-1,TGTGCCTGGAGTGTTGTAGCGGGGGGCGTCAATGAGCAGTTCTTC,CAWSVVAGGVNEQFF
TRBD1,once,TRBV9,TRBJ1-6,TGTGCCAGCAGCGGCGATCCCGGGACAGGGGAAAATTCACCCCTCCACTTT,CASSGDPGTGENSPLHF
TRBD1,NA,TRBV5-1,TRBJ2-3,TGCGCCAGCAGCTTGGTGGGGACAGGGTGGGCAGATACGCAGTATTTT,CASSLVGTGWADTQYF
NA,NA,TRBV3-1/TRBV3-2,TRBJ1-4,TGTGCCAGCAGCCACTCCAGGTCCGGAAGCTTTGAAAAACTGTTTTTT,CASSHSRSGSFEKLFF
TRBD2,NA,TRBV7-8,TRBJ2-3,TGTGCCAGCAGCTTTCGGCGGGGGGGCCCGGATACGCAGTATTTT,CASSFRRGGPDTQYF
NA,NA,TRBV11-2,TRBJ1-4,TGTGCCAGCAGCCCGTGGGCGGGTGGTGAAAAACTGTTTTTT,CASSPWAGGEKLFF
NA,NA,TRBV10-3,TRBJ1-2,TGTGCCATCAGTGATCCGGCCGGGGGGGCTGGCGGCTACACCTTC,CAISDPAGGAGGYTF
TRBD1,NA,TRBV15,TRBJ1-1,TGTGCCACCAGCAGAGATCCAACCGACAAGGGGGCTACTGAAGCTTTCTTT,CATSRDPTDKGATEAFF
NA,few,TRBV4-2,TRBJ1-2,TGTGCCAGCAGCCAAGGACGAGGGGGAGGGAACTATGGCTACACCTTC,CASSQGRGGGNYGYTF
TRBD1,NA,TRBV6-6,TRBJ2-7,TGTGCCAGCAGTAGTGGGACAGTCGGTCACGAGCAGTACTTC,CASSSGTVGHEQYF
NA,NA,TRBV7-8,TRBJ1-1,TGTGCCAGCAGCTTAGGATGGGCTGCGAACACTGAAGCTTTCTTT,CASSLGWAANTEAFF
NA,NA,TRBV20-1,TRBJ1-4,TGCAGTGCTAGGGGCGAAAAACTGTTTTTT,CSARGEKLFF
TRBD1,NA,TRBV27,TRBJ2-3,TGTGCCAGCCAGCCTAGGGGGCCTAGCACAGATACGCAGTATTTT,CASQPRGPSTDTQYF
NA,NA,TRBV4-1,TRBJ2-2,TGCGCCAGCAGCCAAGGGGCCGTGCCGGAGCTGTTTTTT,CASSQGAVPELFF
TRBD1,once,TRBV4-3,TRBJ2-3,TGCGCCAGCAGCCAAGATCCAGGGGGCAGAGGGGCAGATACGCAGTATTTT,CASSQDPGGRGADTQYF
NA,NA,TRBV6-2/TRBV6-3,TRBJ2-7,TGTGCCAGCAGTTACACAATTCAGACAGACCTTTCCTACGAGCAGTACTTC,CASSYTIQTDLSYEQYF
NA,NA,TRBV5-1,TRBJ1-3,TGCGCCAGCAGCTTGTGGGGCGTTGGAAACACCATATATTTT,CASSLWGVGNTIYF
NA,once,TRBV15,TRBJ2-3,TGTGCCACCAGTAGTCTCACAGATACGCAGTATTTT,CATSSLTDTQYF
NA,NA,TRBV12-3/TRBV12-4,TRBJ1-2,TGTGCCAGCAATTACAGGGACGGTGGCTACACCTTC,CASNYRDGGYTF
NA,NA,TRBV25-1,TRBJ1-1,TGTGCCAGCAGTTCGACAGGGAACACTGAAGCTTTCTTT,CASSSTGNTEAFF
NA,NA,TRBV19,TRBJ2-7,TGTGCCAGTAGTGTCCGGGACGCCGCCGGGAGCTACGAGCAGTACTTC,CASSVRDAAGSYEQYF
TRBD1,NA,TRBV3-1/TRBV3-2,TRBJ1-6,TGTGCCAGCAGCCCTCCGCGACAGGGTCTAAATTCACCCCTCCACTTT,CASSPPRQGLNSPLHF
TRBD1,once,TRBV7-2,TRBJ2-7,TGTGCCAGCAGCTTACAGGGGGCCTACGAGCAGTACTTC,CASSLQGAYEQYF
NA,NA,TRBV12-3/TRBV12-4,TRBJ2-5,TGTGCCAGCAAGGAGGGGCAGGCGGAGACCCAGTACTTC,CASKEGQAETQYF
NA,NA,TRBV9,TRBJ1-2,TGTGCCAGCAGCGCCCCGACAGGTGGCTATGGCTACACCTTC,CASSAPTGGYGYTF
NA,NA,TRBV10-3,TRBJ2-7,TGTGCCATCAGTGGTAGCCCAGGGGTCAGCTCCTACGAGCAGTACTTC,CAISGSPGVSSYEQYF
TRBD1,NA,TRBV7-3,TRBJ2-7,TGTGCCAGCAGCCCGGGACAGGGGGTCGGCGAGCAGTACTTC,CASSPGQGVGEQYF
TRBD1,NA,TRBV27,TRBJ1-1,TGTGCCAGCAGGGGGACAGGGGGCGCAATCGCTGAAGCTTTCTTT,CASRGTGGAIAEAFF
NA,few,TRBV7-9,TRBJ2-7,TGTGCCAGCAGCTTAAGCGGGTACGAGCAGTACTTC,CASSLSGYEQYF
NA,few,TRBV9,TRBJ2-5,TGTGCCAGCAGCGCAACAAGTCAAGAGACCCAGTACTTC,CASSATSQETQYF
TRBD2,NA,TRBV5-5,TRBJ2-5,TGTGCCAGCAGCCTGGGACTAGCGGGGGGGCAGGAGACCCAGTACTTC,CASSLGLAGGQETQYF
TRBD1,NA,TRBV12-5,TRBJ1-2,TGTGCTAGTGGTTTGGTAGGGACAGGGAAGGCTAACTATGGCTACACCTTC,CASGLVGTGKANYGYTF
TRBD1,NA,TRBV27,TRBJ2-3,TGTGCCAGCAGTTTACTCGGGACAGGGGGTTCAGATACGCAGTATTTT,CASSLLGTGGSDTQYF
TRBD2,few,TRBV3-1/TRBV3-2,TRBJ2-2,TGTGCCAGCAGCCAAGGGACTAGCCTCGGGACCGGGGAGCTGTTTTTT,CASSQGTSLGTGELFF
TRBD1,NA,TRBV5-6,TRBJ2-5,TGTGCCAGCAGCTTGGTAGGGGACAGCTTTCAAGAGACCCAGTACTTC,CASSLVGDSFQETQYF
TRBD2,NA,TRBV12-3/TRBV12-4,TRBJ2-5,TGTGCCAGCAGAACTAGCGCCGGGACCCAGTACTTC,CASRTSAGTQYF
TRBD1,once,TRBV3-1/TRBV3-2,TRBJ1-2,TGTGCCAGCAGTCCGACAGGGGGCTTACGGTATGGCTACACCTTC,CASSPTGGLRYGYTF
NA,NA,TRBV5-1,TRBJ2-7,TGCGCCAGCAGCTTGGGGTCGGATCGCCGGGGGTACGAGCAGTACTTC,CASSLGSDRRGYEQYF
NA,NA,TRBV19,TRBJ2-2,TGTGCCAGTAGTATAGCGGGAAGAAGGACCGGGGAGCTGTTTTTT,CASSIAGRRTGELFF
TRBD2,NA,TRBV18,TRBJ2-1,TGTGCCAGCTCGCCGCTAGCGGGGTTCTCCTACAATGAGCAGTTCTTC,CASSPLAGFSYNEQFF
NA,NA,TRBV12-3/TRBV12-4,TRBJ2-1,TGTGCCAGCGGGAGCTACAATGAGCAGTTCTTC,CASGSYNEQFF
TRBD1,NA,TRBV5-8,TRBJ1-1,TGTGCCAGCAGCTTGCACAGGGGAAAGAGTGAAGCTTTCTTT,CASSLHRGKSEAFF
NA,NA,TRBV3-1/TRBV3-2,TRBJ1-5,TGTGCCAGCGGGGGGAATCAGCCCCAGCATTTT,CASGGNQPQHF
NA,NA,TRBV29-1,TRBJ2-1,TGCAGCGTTGAACCGGGTGTGCAATCCTTTTCCTACAATGAGCAGTTCTTC,CSVEPGVQSFSYNEQFF